Sequencing of this T cell receptor beta chain was carried out in a study of blood T cell repertoires in COVID-19. Across the whole study: Whether acute or convalescent, the COVID-19 samples came from the United States, Italy and Spain. T cells, B-cell-depleted T cells, or PBMCs provided the cDNA or gDNA that served as material.

Germline-derived CDR1 and CDR2 are SNHLY and FYNNEI. The CDR3 runs 15 residues. Trimming took off 3 bases at V and 7 bases at J, with 16 bases between the two ends. How the authors handled the data: Estimation of nucleated cell counts relied on the amplification of reference gene primers. The assay was immunoSEQ multiplex PCR, and TCRdb's table has in-frame clones only and misses some. That table furnishes V, J and clone size, whereas the DNA furnished D and trimming. Of about 320,000 clones listed, approximately 85% were seen once; the top ten hold 7.2%. This chain uses TRBV2 with TRBJ2-4; D possibly corresponds to TRBD2 (5 bases). This receptor was obtained from a human donor in a cohort sampled during active COVID-19. Material for sequencing was peripheral blood. In DNA, the CDR3 is TGTGCCAGCAGTGATTTTCCGGCCTCGGGGAACATTCAGTACTTC. Its translation is CASSDFPASGNIQYF.